This TCR beta chain is drawn from a study of cytomegalovirus exposure and HLA in healthy donors. Study findings and constraints: High specificity and sensitivity for cytomegalovirus status were reported for the classifier. Among immune exposure information, only CMV serostatus was available. Investigators reported 150 to 200 TCR beta chains as tied to cytomegalovirus.

Note on this clone: Its antigen is not known.

In the PCR, 60 Vbeta and 13 Jbeta primers were used. The protocol was immunoSEQ multiplex PCR, while the TCRdb copy is restricted to in-frame clones and leaves out a portion. The sample comprises some 60,000 clones, around 83% of which are singletons, and about 1.5% rests with the top ten. Germline V gene sequence: CDR1 KGHSH, CDR2 LQKENI. CDR3 size: 15 residues. V was pared by 2 bases and J by 9 bases, with 4 bases of the junction left unmatched. The clonotype originates from a human donor in good health. Sequenced: PBMCs. The chain recombines TRBV18 with TRBJ2-1; 13 bases are a match to TRBD2. The CDR3 region is CASSPGLAGAGEQFF. CDR3 nucleotide sequence: TGTGCCAGCTCACCAGGACTAGCGGGGGCGGGTGAGCAGTTCTTC.